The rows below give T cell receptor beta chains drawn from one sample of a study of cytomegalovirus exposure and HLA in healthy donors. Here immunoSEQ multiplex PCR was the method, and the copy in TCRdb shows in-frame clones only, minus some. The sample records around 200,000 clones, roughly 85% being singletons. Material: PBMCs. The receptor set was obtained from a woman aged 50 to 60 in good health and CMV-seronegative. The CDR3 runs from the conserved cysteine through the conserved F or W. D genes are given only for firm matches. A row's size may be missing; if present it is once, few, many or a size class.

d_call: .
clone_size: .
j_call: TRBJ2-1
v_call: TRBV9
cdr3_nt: TGTGCCAGCGGAGACAGTTACAATGAGCAGTTCTTC
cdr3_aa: CASGDSYNEQFF

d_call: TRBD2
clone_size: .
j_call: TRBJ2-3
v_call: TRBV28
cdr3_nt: TGTGCCAGCAGTTTATACCGACTAGCGGGATACGGGGGGGCAGATACGCAGTATTTT
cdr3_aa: CASSLYRLAGYGGADTQYF

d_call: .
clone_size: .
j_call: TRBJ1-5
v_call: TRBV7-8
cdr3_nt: TGTGCCAGCAGCTTAGGAGCCCCGGGGGGCGAGCCCCAGCATTTT
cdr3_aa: CASSLGAPGGEPQHF

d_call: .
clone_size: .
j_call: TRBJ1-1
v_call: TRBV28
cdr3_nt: TGTGCCAGCAGCCTAAGCCAGGGATGGGGCACTGAAGCTTTCTTT
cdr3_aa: CASSLSQGWGTEAFF

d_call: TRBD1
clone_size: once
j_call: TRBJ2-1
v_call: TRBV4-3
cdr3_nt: TGCGCCAGCAGCCAATCCACCGGACAGGGGGATGAGCAGTTCTTC
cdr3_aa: CASSQSTGQGDEQFF

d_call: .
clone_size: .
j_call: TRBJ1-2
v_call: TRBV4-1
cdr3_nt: TGCGCCAGCAGCCAAGTTACGGCTAACTATGGCTACACCTTC
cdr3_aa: CASSQVTANYGYTF

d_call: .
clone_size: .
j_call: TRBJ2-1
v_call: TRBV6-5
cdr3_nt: TGTGCCAGCAGCCTGGACTCCAGGTTCAATGAGCAGTTCTTC
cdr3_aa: CASSLDSRFNEQFF

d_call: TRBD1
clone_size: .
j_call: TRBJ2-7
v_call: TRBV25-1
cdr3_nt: TGTGCCAGCAGTTTACCAGGGGGCTACGAGCAGTACTTC
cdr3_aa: CASSLPGGYEQYF

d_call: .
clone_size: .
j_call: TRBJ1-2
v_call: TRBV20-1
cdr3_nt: TGCAGTGCTATCAACGGTCGGGGCTACACCTTC
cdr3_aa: CSAINGRGYTF

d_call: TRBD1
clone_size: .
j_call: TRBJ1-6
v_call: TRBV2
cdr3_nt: TGTGCCAGCAGCCTGACAGGGGGATATAATTCACCCCTCCACTTT
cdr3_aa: CASSLTGGYNSPLHF

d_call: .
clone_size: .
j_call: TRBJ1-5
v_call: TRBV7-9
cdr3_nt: TGTGCCAGCAGCTCCCCGAAGGAGAGAGGCAATCAGCCCCAGCATTTT
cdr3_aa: CASSSPKERGNQPQHF

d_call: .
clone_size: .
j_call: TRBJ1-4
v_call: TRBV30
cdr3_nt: TGTGCCTGGAGTTCGACCGTGACATCCTATAATGAAAAACTGTTTTTT
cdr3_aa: CAWSSTVTSYNEKLFF

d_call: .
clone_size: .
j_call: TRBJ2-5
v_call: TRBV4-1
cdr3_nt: TGCGCCAGCAGCCAGTTCCTTGGAGGGCCGGAGACCCAGTACTTC
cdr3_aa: CASSQFLGGPETQYF

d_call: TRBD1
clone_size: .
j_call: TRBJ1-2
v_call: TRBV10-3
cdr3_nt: TGTGCCATCAGTGACCGGGGACAGACCGATGGCTACACCTTC
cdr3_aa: CAISDRGQTDGYTF

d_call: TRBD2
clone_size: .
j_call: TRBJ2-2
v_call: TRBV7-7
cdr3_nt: TGTGCCAGCAGCTTAGGGGGGGCTAGCGGGGCAAACACCGGGGAGCTGTTTTTT
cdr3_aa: CASSLGGASGANTGELFF

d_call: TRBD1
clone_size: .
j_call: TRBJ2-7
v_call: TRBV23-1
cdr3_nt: TGCGCCAGCAGTCAATCGGGGACAGACAAACGGCGTCACTCCTACGAGCAGTACTTC
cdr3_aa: CASSQSGTDKRRHSYEQYF

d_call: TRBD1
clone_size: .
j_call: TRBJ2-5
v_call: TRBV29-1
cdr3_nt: TGCAGCGGGGGCCTGACAGGGACAGCAGAGACCCAGTACTTC
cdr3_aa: CSGGLTGTAETQYF

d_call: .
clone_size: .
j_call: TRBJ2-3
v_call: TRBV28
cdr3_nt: TGTGCCAGCCCACCGAGCGACGTGGCCCAAGATACGCAGTATTTT
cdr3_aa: CASPPSDVAQDTQYF

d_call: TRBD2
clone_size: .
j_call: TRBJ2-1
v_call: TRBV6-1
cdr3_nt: TGTGCCAGCAGTTCACTAGCGGGAGCTTTAAATGAGCAGTTCTTC
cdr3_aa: CASSSLAGALNEQFF

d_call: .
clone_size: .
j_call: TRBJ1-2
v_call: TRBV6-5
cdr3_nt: TGTGCCAGCAGTCCGGGCCTCCCTAGCAACTATGGCTACACCTTC
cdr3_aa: CASSPGLPSNYGYTF

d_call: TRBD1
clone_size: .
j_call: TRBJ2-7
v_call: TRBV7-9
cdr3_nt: TGTGCCAGCAGCTTAGTCCGGGACAGTATATACGAGCAGTACTTC
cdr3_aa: CASSLVRDSIYEQYF

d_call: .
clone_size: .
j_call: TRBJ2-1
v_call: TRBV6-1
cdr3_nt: TGTGCCAGCGTTAGTGCGGGAATCAATGAGCAGTTCTTC
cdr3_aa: CASVSAGINEQFF

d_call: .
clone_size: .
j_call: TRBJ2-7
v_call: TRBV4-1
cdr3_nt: TGCGCCAGCAGTCTTTTCCTTAGGGGCCCCTACGAGCAGTACTTC
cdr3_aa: CASSLFLRGPYEQYF

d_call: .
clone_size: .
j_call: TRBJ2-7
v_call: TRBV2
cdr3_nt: TGTGCCAGCAGCCCCCCAGGAGGGTCCTACGAGCAGTACTTC
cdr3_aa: CASSPPGGSYEQYF

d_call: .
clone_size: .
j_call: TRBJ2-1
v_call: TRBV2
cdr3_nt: TGTGCCAGCAGGGATTTCGACAGGTCAAGCTCCTACAATGAGCAGTTCTTC
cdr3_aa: CASRDFDRSSSYNEQFF

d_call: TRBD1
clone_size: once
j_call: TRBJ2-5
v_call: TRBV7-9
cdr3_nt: TGTGCCAGCAGCTTAGTCGGGACAGCCCAAGAGACCCAGTACTTC
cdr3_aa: CASSLVGTAQETQYF

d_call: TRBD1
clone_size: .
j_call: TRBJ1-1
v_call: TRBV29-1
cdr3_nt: TGCAGCGTTGAGTTGGACAGGGGGCGGAACACTGAAGCTTTCTTT
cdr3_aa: CSVELDRGRNTEAFF

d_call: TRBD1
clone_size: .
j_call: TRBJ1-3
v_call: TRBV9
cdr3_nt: TGTGCCAGCAGCGTGGGACAGGGAATGTATGGAAACACCATATATTTT
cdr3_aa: CASSVGQGMYGNTIYF

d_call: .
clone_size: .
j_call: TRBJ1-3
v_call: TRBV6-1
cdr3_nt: TGTGCCAGCAGCCCAAACTTCATTAGGGGTGACACCATATATTTT
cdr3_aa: CASSPNFIRGDTIYF

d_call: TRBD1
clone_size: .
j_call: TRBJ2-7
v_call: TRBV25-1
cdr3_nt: TGTGCCAGCAGTGCGGACAGGGGTGGGTACGAGCAGTACTTC
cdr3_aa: CASSADRGGYEQYF

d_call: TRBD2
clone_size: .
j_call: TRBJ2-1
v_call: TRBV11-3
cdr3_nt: TGTGCCAGCAGCTTCGCCGGGACTAGTAGTGGTGAGCAGTTCTTC
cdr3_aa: CASSFAGTSSGEQFF

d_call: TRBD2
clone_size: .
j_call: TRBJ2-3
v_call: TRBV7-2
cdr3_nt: TGTGCCAGCAGCTTAGCTCTAGCGGGAGGGCCAGATACGCAGTATTTT
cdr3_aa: CASSLALAGGPDTQYF

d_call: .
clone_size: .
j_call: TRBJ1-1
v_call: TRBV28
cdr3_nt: TGTGCCAGCAGTTTTCTCACTGAAGCTTTCTTT
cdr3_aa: CASSFLTEAFF

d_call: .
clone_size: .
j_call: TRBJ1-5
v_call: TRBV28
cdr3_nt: TGTGCCAGCAGTTTAGGGCAGTCCAATCAGCCCCAGCATTTT
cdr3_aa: CASSLGQSNQPQHF

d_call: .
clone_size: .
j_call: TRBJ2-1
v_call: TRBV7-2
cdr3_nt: TGTGCCAGCAGCCCTACGGCAGGGCTCCCCTACTATGAGCAGTTCTTC
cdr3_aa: CASSPTAGLPYYEQFF

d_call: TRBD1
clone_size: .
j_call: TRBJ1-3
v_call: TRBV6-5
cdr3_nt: TGTGCCAGCAGTTACTCGGACAGGAGCTCTGGAAACACCATATATTTT
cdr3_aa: CASSYSDRSSGNTIYF